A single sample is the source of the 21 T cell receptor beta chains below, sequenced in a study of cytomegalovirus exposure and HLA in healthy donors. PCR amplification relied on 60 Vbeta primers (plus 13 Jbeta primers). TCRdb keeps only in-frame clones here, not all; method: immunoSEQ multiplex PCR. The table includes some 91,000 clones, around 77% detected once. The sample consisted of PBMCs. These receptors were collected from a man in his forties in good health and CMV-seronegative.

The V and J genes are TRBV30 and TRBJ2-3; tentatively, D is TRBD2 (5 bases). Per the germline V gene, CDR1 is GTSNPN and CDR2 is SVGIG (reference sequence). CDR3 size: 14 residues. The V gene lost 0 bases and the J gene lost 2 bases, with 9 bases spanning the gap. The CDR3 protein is CAWSVLGNTDTQYF. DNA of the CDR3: TGTGCCTGGAGTGTACTAGGAAACACAGATACGCAGTATTTT. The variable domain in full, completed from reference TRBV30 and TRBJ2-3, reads SQTIHQWPATLVQPVGSPLSLECTVEGTSNPNLYWYRQAAGRGLQLLFYSVGIGQISSEVPQNLSASRPQDRQFILSSKKLLLSDSGFYLCAWSVLGNTDTQYFGPGTRLTVL.

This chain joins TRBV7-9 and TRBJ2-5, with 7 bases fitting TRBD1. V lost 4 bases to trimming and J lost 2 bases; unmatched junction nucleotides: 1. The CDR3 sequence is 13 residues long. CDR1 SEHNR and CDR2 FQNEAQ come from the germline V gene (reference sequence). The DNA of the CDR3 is TGTGCCAGCAGCTCGGGACAGCAAGAGACCCAGTACTTC. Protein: CASSSGQQETQYF.

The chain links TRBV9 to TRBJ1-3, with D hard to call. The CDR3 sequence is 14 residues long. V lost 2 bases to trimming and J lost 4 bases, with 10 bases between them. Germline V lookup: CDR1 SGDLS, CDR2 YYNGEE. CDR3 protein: CASSVDGVGNTIYF. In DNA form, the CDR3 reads TGTGCCAGCAGCGTCGACGGGGTAGGAAACACCATATATTTT.

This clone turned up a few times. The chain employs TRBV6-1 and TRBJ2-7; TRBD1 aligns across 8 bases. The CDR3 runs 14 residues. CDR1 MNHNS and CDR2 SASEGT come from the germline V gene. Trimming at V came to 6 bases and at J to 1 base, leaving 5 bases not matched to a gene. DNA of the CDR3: TGTGCCAGCAGAAGACAGGGGACATCCTACGAGCAGTACTTC. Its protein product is CASRRQGTSYEQYF.

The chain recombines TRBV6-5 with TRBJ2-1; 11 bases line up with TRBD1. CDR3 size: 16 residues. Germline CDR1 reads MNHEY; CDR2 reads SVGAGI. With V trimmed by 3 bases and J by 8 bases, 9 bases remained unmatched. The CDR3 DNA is TGTGCCAGCAGTTATTCCCGGGACAGGGGGTACGATGAGCAGTTCTTC. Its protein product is CASSYSRDRGYDEQFF.

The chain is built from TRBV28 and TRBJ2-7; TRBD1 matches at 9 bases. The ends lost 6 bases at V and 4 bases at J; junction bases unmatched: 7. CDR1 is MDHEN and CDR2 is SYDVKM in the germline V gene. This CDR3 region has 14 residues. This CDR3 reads CASRMDRGVYEQYF. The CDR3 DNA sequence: TGTGCCAGCAGGATGGACAGGGGAGTTTACGAGCAGTACTTC.

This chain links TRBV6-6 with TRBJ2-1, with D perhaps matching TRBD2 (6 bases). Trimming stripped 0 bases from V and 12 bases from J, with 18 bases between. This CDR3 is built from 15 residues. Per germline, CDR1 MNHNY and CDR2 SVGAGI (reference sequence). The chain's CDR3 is CASSYSSGESGWQFF. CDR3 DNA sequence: TGTGCCAGCAGTTACTCGTCGGGGGAGAGTGGGTGGCAGTTCTTC.

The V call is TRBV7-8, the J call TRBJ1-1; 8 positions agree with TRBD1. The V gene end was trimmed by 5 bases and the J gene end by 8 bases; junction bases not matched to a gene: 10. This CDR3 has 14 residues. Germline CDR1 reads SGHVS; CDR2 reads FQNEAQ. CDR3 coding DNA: TGTGCCAGCAGCCCGGGGGACAGGACCTGGGAAGCTTTCTTT. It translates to CASSPGDRTWEAFF.

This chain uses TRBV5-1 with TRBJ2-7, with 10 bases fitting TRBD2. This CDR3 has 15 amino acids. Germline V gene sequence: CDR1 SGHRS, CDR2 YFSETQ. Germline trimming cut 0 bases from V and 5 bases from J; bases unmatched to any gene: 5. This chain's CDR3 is CASSLASGRVDEQYF. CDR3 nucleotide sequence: TGCGCCAGCAGCTTGGCCAGCGGGAGGGTCGACGAGCAGTACTTC.

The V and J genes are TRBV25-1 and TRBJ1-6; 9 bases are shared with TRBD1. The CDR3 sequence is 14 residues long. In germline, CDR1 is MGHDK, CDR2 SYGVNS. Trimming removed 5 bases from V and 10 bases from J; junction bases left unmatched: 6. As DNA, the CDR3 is TGTGCCAGCAGTACCGGGACAGGGAAATCACCCCTCCACTTT. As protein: CASSTGTGKSPLHF. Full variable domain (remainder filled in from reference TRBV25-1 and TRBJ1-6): EADIYQTPRYLVIGTGKKITLECSQTMGHDKMYWYQQDPGMELHLIHYSYGVNSTEKGDLSSESTVSRIRTEHFPLTLESARPSHTSQYLCASSTGTGKSPLHFGNGTRLTVT.

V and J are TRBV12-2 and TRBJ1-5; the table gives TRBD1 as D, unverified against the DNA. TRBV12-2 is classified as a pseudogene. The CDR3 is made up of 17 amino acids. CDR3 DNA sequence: TGTGCAAGTCGCTTAGCGGAACAGGCCGAGGACAATCAGCCCCAGCATTTT. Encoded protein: CASRLAEQAEDNQPQHF.

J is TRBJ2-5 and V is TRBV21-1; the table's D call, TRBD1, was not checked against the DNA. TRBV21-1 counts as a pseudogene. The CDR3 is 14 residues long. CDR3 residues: CASSKDRGEETQYF. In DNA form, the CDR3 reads TGTGCCAGCAGCAAAGACAGGGGAGAAGAGACCCAGTACTTC.

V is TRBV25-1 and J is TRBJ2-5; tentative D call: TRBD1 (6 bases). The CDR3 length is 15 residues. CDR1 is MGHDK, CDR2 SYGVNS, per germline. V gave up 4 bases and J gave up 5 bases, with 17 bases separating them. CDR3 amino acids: CASSAPTGMQETQYF. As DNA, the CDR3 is TGTGCCAGCAGTGCCCCGACAGGAATGCAGGAGACCCAGTACTTC. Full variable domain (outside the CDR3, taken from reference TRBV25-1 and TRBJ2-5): EADIYQTPRYLVIGTGKKITLECSQTMGHDKMYWYQQDPGMELHLIHYSYGVNSTEKGDLSSESTVSRIRTEHFPLTLESARPSHTSQYLCASSAPTGMQETQYFGPGTRLLVL.

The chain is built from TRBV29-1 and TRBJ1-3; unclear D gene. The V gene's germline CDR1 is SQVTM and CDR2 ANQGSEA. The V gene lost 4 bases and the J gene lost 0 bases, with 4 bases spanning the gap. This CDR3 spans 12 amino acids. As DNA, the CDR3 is TGCAGCGTTGTCAGCTCTGGAAACACCATATATTTT. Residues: CSVVSSGNTIYF. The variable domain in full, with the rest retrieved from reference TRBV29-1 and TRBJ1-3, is SAVISQKPSRDICQRGTSLTIQCQVDSQVTMMFWYRQQPGQSLTLIATANQGSEATYESGFVIDKFPISRPNLTFSTLTVSNMSPEDSSIYLCSVVSSGNTIYFGEGSWLTVV.

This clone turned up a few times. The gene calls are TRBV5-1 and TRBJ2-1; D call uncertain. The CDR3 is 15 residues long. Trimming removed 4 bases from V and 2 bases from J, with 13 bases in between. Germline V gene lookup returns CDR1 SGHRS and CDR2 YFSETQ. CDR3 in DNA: TGCGCCAGCAGCGTTGCACCTACCACCTACAATGAGCAGTTCTTC. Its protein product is CASSVAPTTYNEQFF.

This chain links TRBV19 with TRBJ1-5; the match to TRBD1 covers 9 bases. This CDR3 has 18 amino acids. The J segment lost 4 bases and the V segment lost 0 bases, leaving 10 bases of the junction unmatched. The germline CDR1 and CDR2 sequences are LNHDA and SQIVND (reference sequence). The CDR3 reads CASSIEPPGQGRNQPQHF. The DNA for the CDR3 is TGTGCCAGTAGTATAGAGCCACCGGGACAGGGAAGAAATCAGCCCCAGCATTTT.

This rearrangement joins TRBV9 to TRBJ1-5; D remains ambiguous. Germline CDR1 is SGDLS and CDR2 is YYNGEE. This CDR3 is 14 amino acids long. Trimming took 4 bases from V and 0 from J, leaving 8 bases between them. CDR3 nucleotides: TGTGCCAGCAGCTGGGGAGATAGCAATCAGCCCCAGCATTTT. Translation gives CASSWGDSNQPQHF.

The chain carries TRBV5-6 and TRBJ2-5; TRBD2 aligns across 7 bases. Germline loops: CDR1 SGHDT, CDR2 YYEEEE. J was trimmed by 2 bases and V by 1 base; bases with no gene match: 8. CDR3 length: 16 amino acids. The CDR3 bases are TGTGCCAGCAGCTTGTTAGGGGAAGCGGGACAAGAGACCCAGTACTTC. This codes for CASSLLGEAGQETQYF. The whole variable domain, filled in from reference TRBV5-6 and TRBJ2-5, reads DAGVTQSPTHLIKTRGQQVTLRCSPKSGHDTVSWYQQALGQGPQFIFQYYEEEERQRGNFPDRFSGHQFPNYSSELNVNALLLGDSALYLCASSLLGEAGQETQYFGPGTRLLVL.

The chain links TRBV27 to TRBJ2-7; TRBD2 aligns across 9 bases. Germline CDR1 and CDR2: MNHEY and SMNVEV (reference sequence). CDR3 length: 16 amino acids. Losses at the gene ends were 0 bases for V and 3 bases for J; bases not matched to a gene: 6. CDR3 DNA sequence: TGTGCCAGCAGTTTATCCTGGCGCGGGGGGGACTACGAGCAGTACTTC. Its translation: CASSLSWRGGDYEQYF.

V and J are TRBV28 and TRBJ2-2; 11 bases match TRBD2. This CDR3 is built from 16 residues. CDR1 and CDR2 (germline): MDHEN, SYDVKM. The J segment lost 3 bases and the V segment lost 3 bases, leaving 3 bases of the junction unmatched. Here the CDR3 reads CASSFGLAGYTGELFF. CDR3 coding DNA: TGTGCCAGCAGTTTCGGACTAGCGGGTTACACCGGGGAGCTGTTTTTT.

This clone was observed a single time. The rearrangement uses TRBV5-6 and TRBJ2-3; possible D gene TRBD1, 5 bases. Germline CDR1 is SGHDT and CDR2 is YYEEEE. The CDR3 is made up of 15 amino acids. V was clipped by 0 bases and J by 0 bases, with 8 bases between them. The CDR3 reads CASSLGGHSTDTQYF. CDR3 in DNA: TGTGCCAGCAGCTTGGGCGGACATAGCACAGATACGCAGTATTTT.